This TCR beta chain was observed in a study of cytomegalovirus exposure and HLA in healthy donors. Study-level information: The 90 to 150 validation repertoires matched the roughly 650 first-cohort repertoires in platform, a later analysis reported.

Trimming stripped 7 bases from V and 0 bases from J, with 10 bases between. The germline V gene has CDR1 MNHEY and CDR2 SVGAGI. The CDR3 loop spans 14 amino acids. The approximately 120-subject validation cohort, separate from the roughly 670-subject first cohort, included the donors. Clones were read by immunoSEQ multiplex PCR, and TCRdb kept only the in-frame ones, dropping some. Seen here are about 250,000 clones, just under 90% observed once, and the top ten hold about 3%. The chain recombines TRBV6-5 with TRBJ1-3; tentative D call: TRBD1 (6 bases). This TCR was recovered from a man aged 18 to 35 in good health and CMV-seronegative. The sample comprised PBMCs. The CDR3 is CASIDRYSGNTIYF. Written as DNA, the CDR3 is TGTGCCAGCATCGACAGGTACTCTGGAAACACCATATATTTT.